Below are 19 T cell receptor beta chains sequenced from a single sample in a study of blood T cell repertoires in COVID-19. Profiled with immunoSEQ multiplex PCR; TCRdb holds only in-frame clones, not every one. The sample carries about 170,000 clones, around 91% recorded once. Sequencing used PBMCs or T cells enriched from blood (not recorded which). These receptors originate from a woman aged 18-29 years who had recovered from COVID-19.

The V and J genes are TRBV28 and TRBJ2-1, with 9 bases matching TRBD2. J was trimmed by 5 bases and V by 1 base; bases with no gene match: 3. The CDR3 spans 15 residues. The germline gives CDR1 MDHEN, CDR2 SYDVKM. CDR3 sequence (DNA): TGTGCCAGCAGTTTATCGGGACTAGCCGACAATGAGCAGTTCTTC. Translating gives CASSLSGLADNEQFF.

This clone occurred a few times. The J gene is TRBJ2-2, the V gene TRBV5-1; TRBD2 agrees at 11 bases. J was trimmed by 4 bases and V by 4 bases; bases with no gene match: 6. This CDR3 comprises 16 residues. Germline lookup yields CDR1 SGHRS and CDR2 YFSETQ. The CDR3: CASSPGLAERTGELFF. In nucleotides, the CDR3 is TGCGCCAGCAGCCCGGGACTAGCGGAGCGCACCGGGGAGCTGTTTTTT.

This chain links TRBV7-9 with TRBJ2-1, with 11 bases fitting TRBD1. This CDR3 comprises 17 residues. The J segment lost 4 bases and the V segment lost 5 bases, leaving 10 bases of the junction unmatched. Germline CDR1 and CDR2: SEHNR and FQNEAQ (reference sequence). CDR3 sequence reads: CASSAPLGTGGYNEQFF. The CDR3 DNA reads TGTGCCAGCAGCGCGCCTTTGGGGACAGGGGGATACAATGAGCAGTTCTTC.

On this clone: Other DNA variants within this sample encode the same CDR3. This rearrangement joins TRBV30 to TRBJ2-7; 8 nucleotides line up with TRBD1. V trimming: 0 bases; J trimming: 5 bases; junction bases outside the gene matches: 0. Germline-derived CDR1 and CDR2 are GTSNPN and SVGIG (reference sequence). The CDR3 covers 12 residues. CDR3 protein: CAWSVTGDEQYF. CDR3 in DNA: TGTGCCTGGAGTGTGACAGGGGACGAGCAGTACTTC.

V gene TRBV30 combines with J gene TRBJ2-5; 12 bases align to TRBD2. The V and J ends lost 0 bases and 4 bases, in that order; junction bases with no gene match: 9. Germline assignment: CDR1 GTSNPN and CDR2 SVGIG (reference sequence). This CDR3 spans 17 amino acids. The CDR3 DNA follows: TGTGCCTGGAGTGTCTCAACTAGCGGGAGGACTGGAGAGACCCAGTACTTC. Protein product: CAWSVSTSGRTGETQYF.

The chain employs TRBV7-3 and TRBJ2-1; D unclear. Trimming removed 5 bases from V and 2 bases from J, with 10 bases in between. The germline V gene encodes CDR1 SGHTA and CDR2 FQGTGA. The CDR3 is made up of 14 amino acids. The CDR3 region is CASSADRAYNEQFF. CDR3 bases: TGTGCCAGCAGCGCCGATCGAGCCTACAATGAGCAGTTCTTC.

The chain carries TRBV4-3 and TRBJ2-7; TRBD2 aligns across 11 bases. Looked up from germline, CDR1 is LGHNA and CDR2 is YSLEER. The CDR3 covers 15 residues. V lost 2 bases, J lost 3 bases, and 3 bases stayed unmatched. The CDR3 nucleotides are TGCGCCAGCAGCCAAATGACTAGCGGGATCTACGAGCAGTACTTC. Its translation is CASSQMTSGIYEQYF.

The rearrangement uses TRBV30 and TRBJ2-7; TRBD1 might be the D (5 bases). V lost 2 bases, J lost 5 bases, and 22 bases lay in between. CDR1 is GTSNPN, CDR2 SVGIG, per germline (reference sequence). CDR3 size: 16 residues. CDR3 residues: CAWSLFDSALPHEQYF. Here the CDR3 DNA reads TGTGCCTGGAGTCTGTTCGACAGCGCCCTTCCCCACGAGCAGTACTTC.

This chain joins TRBV19 and TRBJ1-1; D is ambiguous. The CDR3 runs to 12 residues. The V gene lost 6 bases and the J gene lost 7 bases, with 12 bases spanning the gap. Per germline, CDR1 LNHDA and CDR2 SQIVND (reference sequence). CDR3 DNA sequence: TGTGCCAGTAGCCTTGGGCAAGTTGAAGCTTTCTTT. Translation: CASSLGQVEAFF.

The V and J genes are TRBV5-1 and TRBJ2-3; 10 bases align to TRBD2. J lost 2 bases, V lost 3 bases, and 9 bases had no gene match. Germline CDR1 reads SGHRS; CDR2 reads YFSETQ. The CDR3 is made up of 17 amino acids. The CDR3 DNA is TGCGCCAGCAGCTCAACCGGACTAGCGGAAATCACAGATACGCAGTATTTT. Amino acid sequence: CASSSTGLAEITDTQYF.

The CDR3 loop reads CASSQNVGLWNTEAFF. In nucleotides, the CDR3 is TGCGCCAGCAGCCAAAACGTGGGGCTGTGGAACACTGAAGCTTTCTTT. This chain uses TRBV4-3 with TRBJ1-1; D is perhaps TRBD1 (5 bases). Trimming stripped 2 bases from V and 1 base from J, with 14 bases between. CDR3 length: 16 residues. Germline CDR1 LGHNA, CDR2 YSLEER.

This chain uses TRBV5-1 with TRBJ2-2; possible D gene TRBD2, 6 bases. The V end lost 0 bases, the J end lost 3 bases, and 12 bases lay between the germline ends. CDR1 and CDR2 from the germline V gene are SGHRS and YFSETQ. There are 16 residues in the CDR3. CDR3: CASSLAVGLYTGELFF. The CDR3 region has the DNA TGCGCCAGCAGCTTGGCGGTGGGACTTTACACCGGGGAGCTGTTTTTT.

The chain is built from TRBV20-1 and TRBJ2-1, with D hard to call. The CDR3 runs to 11 residues. The germline V gene encodes CDR1 DFQATT and CDR2 SNEGSKA (reference sequence). Between the trimmed V and J ends, which lost 3 bases and 10 bases, there was a span of 10 bases. As DNA, the CDR3 is TGCAGTGCTAGTTTAACCAGGGAGCAGTTCTTC. This sequence encodes CSASLTREQFF.

This sequence joins TRBV4-2 and TRBJ1-2; tentatively, D is TRBD1 (6 bases). Germline V gene sequence: CDR1 LGHNA, CDR2 YNFKEQ. Trimming stripped 1 base from V and 4 bases from J, with 13 bases between. CDR3 length: 15 amino acids. The CDR3 reads CASSQATTGIYGYTF. The DNA of the CDR3 is TGTGCCAGCAGCCAAGCGACTACAGGGATCTATGGCTACACCTTC.

This rearrangement joins TRBV7-2 to TRBJ1-1; TRBD1 is a possible D gene (5 bases). CDR3 size: 14 residues. Germline V gene data show CDR1 as SGHTA and CDR2 as FQGNSA. With 5 bases removed from V and 7 bases from J, the gap between germline ends came to 17 bases. CDR3 sequence reads: CASSAVRVRNEAFF. The DNA for the CDR3 is TGTGCCAGCAGCGCAGTCAGGGTCCGGAATGAAGCTTTCTTT.

This clone was observed once. This sequence joins TRBV11-3 and TRBJ2-7, with 9 bases lining up with TRBD2. The CDR3 is 14 residues long. V lost 6 bases and J lost 5; bases outside the gene matches: 8. Germline V CDR1 and CDR2: SGHNT, YENEEA. CDR3: CASSNSGRGDEQYF. The CDR3 nucleotides are TGTGCCAGCAGTAATAGCGGGAGAGGGGACGAGCAGTACTTC.

This chain connects TRBV5-1 to TRBJ1-3, with 7 bases matching TRBD1. CDR1 SGHRS and CDR2 YFSETQ come from the germline V gene. The CDR3 is 15 amino acids. V dropped 4 bases and J dropped 0; count of bases not matched to a gene: 4. CDR3 nucleotides: TGCGCCAGCAGCAGGGACAGAGCCTCTGGAAACACCATATATTTT. This translates into CASSRDRASGNTIYF.

The chain carries TRBV19 and TRBJ1-1, with a tentative D call TRBD1 (6 bases). This CDR3 is built from 14 residues. V lost 5 bases and J lost 2, with 12 bases in between. From germline, CDR1 is LNHDA and CDR2 SQIVND (reference sequence). The CDR3 DNA reads as TGTGCCAGTAGTGTGGACAGTTCAAACACTGAAGCTTTCTTT. It encodes CASSVDSSNTEAFF.

This chain joins TRBV19 and TRBJ2-3; 7 nucleotides align to TRBD1. The V gene end was trimmed by 1 base and the J gene end by 1 base; junction bases not matched to a gene: 8. The CDR3 consists of 17 residues. CDR1 is LNHDA and CDR2 is SQIVND in the germline V gene (reference sequence). The CDR3 region has the DNA TGTGCCAGTAGTATAGTTAAGACAGGGCCAGGCACAGATACGCAGTATTTT. This codes for CASSIVKTGPGTDTQYF.